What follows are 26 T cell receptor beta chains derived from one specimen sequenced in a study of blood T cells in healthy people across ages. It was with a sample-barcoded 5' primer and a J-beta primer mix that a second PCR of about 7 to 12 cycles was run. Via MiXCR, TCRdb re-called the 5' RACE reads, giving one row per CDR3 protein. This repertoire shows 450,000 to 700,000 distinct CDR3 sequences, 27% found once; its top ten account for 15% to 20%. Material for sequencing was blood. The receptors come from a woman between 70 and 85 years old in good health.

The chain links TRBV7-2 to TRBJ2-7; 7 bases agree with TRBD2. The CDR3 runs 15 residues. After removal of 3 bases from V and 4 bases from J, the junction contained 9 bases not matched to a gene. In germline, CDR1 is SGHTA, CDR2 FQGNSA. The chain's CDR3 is CASSFEAGVGYEQYV. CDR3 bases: TGTGCCAGCAGCTTTGAGGCGGGAGTAGGGTACGAGCAGTACGTC.

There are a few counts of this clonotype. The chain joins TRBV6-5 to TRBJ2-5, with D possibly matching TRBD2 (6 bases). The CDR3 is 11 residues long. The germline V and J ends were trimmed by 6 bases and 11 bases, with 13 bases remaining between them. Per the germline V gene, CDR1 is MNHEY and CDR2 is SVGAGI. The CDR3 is CASRGLRYQYF. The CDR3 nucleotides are TGTGCCAGCAGGGGACTCCGCTATCAGTACTTC.

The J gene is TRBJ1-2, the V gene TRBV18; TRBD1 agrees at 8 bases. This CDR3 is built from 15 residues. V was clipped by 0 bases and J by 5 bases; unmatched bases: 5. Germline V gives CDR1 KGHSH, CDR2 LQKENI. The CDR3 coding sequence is TGTGCCAGCTCACCACCCGACAGGGGAAGATATGGCTACACCTTC. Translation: CASSPPDRGRYGYTF.

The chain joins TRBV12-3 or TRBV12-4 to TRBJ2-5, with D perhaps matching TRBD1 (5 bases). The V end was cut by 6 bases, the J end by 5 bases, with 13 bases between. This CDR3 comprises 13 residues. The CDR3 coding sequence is TGTGCCAGCAGGGCCTCAGGGCCTGAGACCCAGTACTTC. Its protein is CASRASGPETQYF.

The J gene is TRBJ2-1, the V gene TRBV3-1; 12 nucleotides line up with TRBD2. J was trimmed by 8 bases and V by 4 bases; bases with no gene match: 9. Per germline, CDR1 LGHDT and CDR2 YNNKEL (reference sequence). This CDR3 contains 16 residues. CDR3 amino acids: CASSRISSGGADEQFF. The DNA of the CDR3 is TGTGCCAGCAGCCGCATATCTAGCGGGGGGGCTGATGAGCAGTTCTTC.

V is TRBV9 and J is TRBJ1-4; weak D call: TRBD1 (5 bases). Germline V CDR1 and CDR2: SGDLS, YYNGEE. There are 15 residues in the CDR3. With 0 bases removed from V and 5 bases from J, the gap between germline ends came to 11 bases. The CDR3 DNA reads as TGTGCCAGCAGCGTAGGAGGGGACCCCAATGAAAAACTGTTTTTT. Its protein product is CASSVGGDPNEKLFF.

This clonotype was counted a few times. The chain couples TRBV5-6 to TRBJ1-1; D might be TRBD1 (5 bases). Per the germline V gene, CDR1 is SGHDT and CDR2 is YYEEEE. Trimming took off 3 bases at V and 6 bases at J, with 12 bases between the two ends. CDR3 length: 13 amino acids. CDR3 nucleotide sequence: TGTGCCAGCAGCTCGGCCTGGGGGTCTGAAGCTTTCTTT. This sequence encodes CASSSAWGSEAFF.

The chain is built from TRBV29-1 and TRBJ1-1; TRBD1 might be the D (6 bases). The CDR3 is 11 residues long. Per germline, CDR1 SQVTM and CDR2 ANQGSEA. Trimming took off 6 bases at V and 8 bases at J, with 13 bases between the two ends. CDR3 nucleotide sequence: TGCAGCGTCGGGGGGAGGGGGGAAGCTTTCTTT. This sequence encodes CSVGGRGEAFF.

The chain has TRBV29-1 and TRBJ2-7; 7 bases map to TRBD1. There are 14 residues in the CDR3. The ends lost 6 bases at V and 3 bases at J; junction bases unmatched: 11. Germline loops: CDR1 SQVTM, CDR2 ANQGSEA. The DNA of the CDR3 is TGCAGCGTCAGTAACAGGGGATCAAACTACGAGCAGTACTTC. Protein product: CSVSNRGSNYEQYF.

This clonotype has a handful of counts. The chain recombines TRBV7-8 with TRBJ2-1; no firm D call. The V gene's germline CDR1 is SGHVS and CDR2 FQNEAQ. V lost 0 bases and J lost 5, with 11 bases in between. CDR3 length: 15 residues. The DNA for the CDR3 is TGTGCCAGCAGCTTAGCCCGGTCCCGGGACAATGAGCAGTTCTTC. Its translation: CASSLARSRDNEQFF.

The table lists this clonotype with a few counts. CDR3 sequence reads: CSVRLAGGRETQYF. The CDR3 nucleotides read TGCAGCGTTCGACTAGCGGGGGGTCGGGAGACCCAGTACTTC. The rearrangement joins TRBV29-1 to TRBJ2-5; 13 bases align to TRBD2. The V gene end was trimmed by 5 bases and the J gene end by 5 bases; junction bases not matched to a gene: 5. Germline-derived CDR1 and CDR2 are SQVTM and ANQGSEA. CDR3 length equals 14 residues.

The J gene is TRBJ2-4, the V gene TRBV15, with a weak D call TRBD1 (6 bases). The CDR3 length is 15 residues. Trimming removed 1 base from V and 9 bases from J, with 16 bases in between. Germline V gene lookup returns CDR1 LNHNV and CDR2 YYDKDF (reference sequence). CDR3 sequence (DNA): TGTGCCACCAGCAGAGGAGAACAGGGCGAACCCATTCAGTACTTC. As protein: CATSRGEQGEPIQYF.

CDR3 region: CASSAGTSGGNTQYF. The DNA for the CDR3 is TGTGCCAGCAGCGCGGGGACTAGCGGGGGGAATACGCAGTATTTT. V gene TRBV7-2 combines with J gene TRBJ2-3; 15 bases are shared with TRBD2. Germline V gene lookup returns CDR1 SGHTA and CDR2 FQGNSA. The CDR3 loop spans 15 amino acids. Trimming removed 5 bases from V and 7 bases from J; junction bases left unmatched: 4.

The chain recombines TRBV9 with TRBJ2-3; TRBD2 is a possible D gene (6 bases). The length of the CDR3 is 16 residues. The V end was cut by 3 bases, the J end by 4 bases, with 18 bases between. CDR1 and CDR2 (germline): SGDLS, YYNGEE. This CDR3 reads CASSAAAGRRADTQYF. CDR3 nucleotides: TGTGCCAGCAGCGCCGCGGCGGGGAGGAGGGCAGATACGCAGTATTTT.

CDR3: CSARDLQSDRGPQHF. CDR3 sequence (DNA): TGCAGTGCTAGAGATCTCCAATCGGACAGGGGACCCCAGCATTTT. The chain recombines TRBV20-1 with TRBJ1-5, with TRBD1 matching 9 bases. The CDR3 loop spans 15 amino acids. The germline CDR1 and CDR2 sequences are DFQATT and SNEGSKA (reference sequence). Trimming cost V 0 bases and J 10 bases; bases outside gene matches: 10.

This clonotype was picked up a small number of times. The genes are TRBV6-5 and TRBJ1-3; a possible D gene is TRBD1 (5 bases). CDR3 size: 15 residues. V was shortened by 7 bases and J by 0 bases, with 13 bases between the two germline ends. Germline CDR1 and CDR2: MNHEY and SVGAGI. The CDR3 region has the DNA TGTGCCAGCACCTCAGACGGGACCTCTGGAAACACCATATATTTT. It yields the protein CASTSDGTSGNTIYF.

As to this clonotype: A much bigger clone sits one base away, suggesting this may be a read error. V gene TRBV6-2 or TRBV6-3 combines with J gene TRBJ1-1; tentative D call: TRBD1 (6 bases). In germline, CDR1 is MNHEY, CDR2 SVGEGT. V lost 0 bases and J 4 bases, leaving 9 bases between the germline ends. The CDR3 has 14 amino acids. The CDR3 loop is CASSYSRGGTEAFF. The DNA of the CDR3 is TGTGCCAGCAGTTACTCGAGAGGGGGCACTGAAGCTTTCTTT.

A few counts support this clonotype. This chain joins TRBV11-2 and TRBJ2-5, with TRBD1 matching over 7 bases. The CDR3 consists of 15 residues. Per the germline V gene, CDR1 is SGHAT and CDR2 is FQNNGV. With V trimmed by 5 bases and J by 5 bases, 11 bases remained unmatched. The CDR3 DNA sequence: TGTGCCAGCAGCGCAGACAGGGCCTTTTGGGAGACCCAGTACTTC. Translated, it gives CASSADRAFWETQYF.

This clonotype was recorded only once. CDR3 DNA sequence: TGTGCCAGCAGCTTTGGTGCAGACCCTTACAATGAGCAGTTCTTC. Protein product: CASSFGADPYNEQFF. J is TRBJ2-1 and V is TRBV7-2; D is unresolved. V gave up 3 bases and J gave up 4 bases, with 13 bases separating them. Germline V CDR1 and CDR2: SGHTA, FQGNSA. The length of the CDR3 is 15 residues.

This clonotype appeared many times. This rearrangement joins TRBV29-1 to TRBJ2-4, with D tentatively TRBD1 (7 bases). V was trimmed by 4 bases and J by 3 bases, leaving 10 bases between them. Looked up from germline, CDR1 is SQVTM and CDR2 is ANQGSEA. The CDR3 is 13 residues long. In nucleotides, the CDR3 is TGCAGCGTTGCAGGGGGGAACAAAAACATTCAGTACTTC. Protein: CSVAGGNKNIQYF.

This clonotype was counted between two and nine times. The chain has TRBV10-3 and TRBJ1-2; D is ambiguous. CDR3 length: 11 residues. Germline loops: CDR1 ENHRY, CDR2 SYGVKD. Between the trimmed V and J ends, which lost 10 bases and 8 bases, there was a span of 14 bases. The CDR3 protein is CATTGGSGYTF. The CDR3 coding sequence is TGTGCCACCACCGGCGGCAGCGGCTACACCTTC.

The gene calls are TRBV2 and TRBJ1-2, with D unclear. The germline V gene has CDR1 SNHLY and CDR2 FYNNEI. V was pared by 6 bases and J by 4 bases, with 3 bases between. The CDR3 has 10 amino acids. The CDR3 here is CASRAYGYTF. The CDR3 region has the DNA TGTGCCAGCAGAGCCTATGGCTACACCTTC.

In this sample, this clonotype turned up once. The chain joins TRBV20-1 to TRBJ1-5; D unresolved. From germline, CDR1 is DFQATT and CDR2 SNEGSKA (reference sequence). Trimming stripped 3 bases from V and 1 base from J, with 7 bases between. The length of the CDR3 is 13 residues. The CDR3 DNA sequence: TGCAGTGCTAGTGGGTGGAGCAATCAGCCCCAGCATTTT. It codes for CSASGWSNQPQHF.

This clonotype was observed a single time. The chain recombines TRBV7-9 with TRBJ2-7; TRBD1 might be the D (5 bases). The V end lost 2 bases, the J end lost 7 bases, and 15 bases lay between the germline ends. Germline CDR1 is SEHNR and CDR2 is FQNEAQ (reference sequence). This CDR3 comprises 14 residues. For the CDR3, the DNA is TGTGCCAGCAGCTTAAAGGGCAGGGTATGGGAGCAGTACTTC. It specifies CASSLKGRVWEQYF.

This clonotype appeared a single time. CDR3 sequence reads: CANLLGQLAKNIQYF. DNA of the CDR3: TGCGCCAACCTTCTGGGACAGCTAGCCAAAAACATTCAGTACTTC. The chain joins TRBV5-1 to TRBJ2-4; 7 nucleotides agree with TRBD1. With V trimmed by 9 bases and J by 0 bases, 9 bases remained unmatched. This CDR3 spans 15 amino acids. Looked up from germline, CDR1 is SGHRS and CDR2 is YFSETQ.

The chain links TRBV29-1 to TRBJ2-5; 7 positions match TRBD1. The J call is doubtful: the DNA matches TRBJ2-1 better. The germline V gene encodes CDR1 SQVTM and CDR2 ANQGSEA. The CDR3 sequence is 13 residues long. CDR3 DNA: TGCAGCGTGTCTACCGGGACAGCCAACGAGCAGTTCTTC. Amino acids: CSVSTGTANEQFF.